This T cell receptor beta chain comes out of a study of cytotoxic CD8 clonotypes in ibrutinib-treated CLL. Overall study results and limits: Exceeding age-matched healthy donors, baseline clonality also tracked the counts of circulating CD8+ T cells. Progressing patients had sampling times that differed from those of sustained-remission patients.

The V and J ends lost 5 bases and 6 bases, in that order; junction bases with no gene match: 8. This CDR3 is 15 amino acids long. Germline V gene lookup returns CDR1 KGHSH and CDR2 LQKENI. Genomic DNA in a quantity of about 2.1 micrograms was derived from cryopreserved PBMCs for TCR beta libraries. About this clone: Its antigen remains unknown.

TCRdb's copy holds only in-frame clones and misses some; the assay was immunoSEQ multiplex PCR. The sample has about 270,000 clones, roughly 76% seen once; the top ten hold about 5.3%. The sample consisted of PBMCs, taken at disease progression, from a patient treated with ibrutinib. The genes are TRBV18 and TRBJ1-4; the match to TRBD1 covers 8 bases. The TCR was taken from a human donor with chronic lymphocytic leukemia. The chain's CDR3 is CASSSDRGSYEKLFF. CDR3 bases: TGTGCCAGCTCAAGCGACAGGGGTTCATATGAAAAACTGTTTTTT.